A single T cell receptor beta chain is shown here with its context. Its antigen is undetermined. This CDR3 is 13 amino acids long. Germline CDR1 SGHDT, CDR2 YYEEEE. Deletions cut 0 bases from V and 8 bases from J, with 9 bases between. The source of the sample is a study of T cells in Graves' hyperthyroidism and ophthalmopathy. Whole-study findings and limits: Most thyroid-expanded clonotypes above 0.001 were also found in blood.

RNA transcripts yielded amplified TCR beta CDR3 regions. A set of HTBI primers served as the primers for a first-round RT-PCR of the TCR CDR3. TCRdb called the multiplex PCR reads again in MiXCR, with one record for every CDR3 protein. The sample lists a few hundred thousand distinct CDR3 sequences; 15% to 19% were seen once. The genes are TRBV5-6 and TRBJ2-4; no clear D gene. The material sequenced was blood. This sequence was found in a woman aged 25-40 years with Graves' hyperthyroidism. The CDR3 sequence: CASSLGHTHIQYF. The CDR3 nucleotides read TGTGCCAGCAGCTTGGGCCACACACACATTCAGTACTTC.